This TCR beta chain appears in the sequencing data of a study of blood T cell repertoires in COVID-19. Looking at the study overall: Acute-phase and convalescent COVID-19 samples originated in the United States, Italy and Spain. T cells, B-cell-depleted T cells, or PBMCs supplied cDNA or gDNA.

The protocol was immunoSEQ multiplex PCR, while the TCRdb copy is restricted to in-frame clones and leaves out a portion. This sample carries roughly 150,000 clones, about 80% of them seen once, and the ten largest clones take around 7.1%. J gave up 7 bases and V 4 bases, and 9 bases lay outside the gene matches. Per the germline V gene, CDR1 is SGDLS and CDR2 is YYNGEE. The CDR3 has 15 amino acids. Cohorts were based on clinical histories the participants reported. In Cohort 3, a recovered donor had either two negative PCRs, clearance, or symptom resolution. The sequenced sample was PBMCs or T cells enriched from blood (not recorded which). The chain employs TRBV9 and TRBJ2-1; 9 bases agree with TRBD2. The source is a man aged 45-65 years who had recovered from COVID-19. Here the CDR3 DNA reads TGTGCCAGCAGCCCAAGCGGGGGGACACGAAATGAGCAGTTCTTC. Translating it yields CASSPSGGTRNEQFF.